These T cell receptor beta chains were read from a single sample in a study of cytomegalovirus exposure and HLA in healthy donors. The table came from immunoSEQ multiplex PCR; TCRdb's copy has only in-frame clones and leaves some out. In all, the sample yields around 75,000 clones. Sample: PBMCs. Source of these receptors: a woman aged 55-75 years in good health and CMV-seronegative. The CDR3 runs from the conserved cysteine through the conserved F or W. The D gene is left open where the match is weak.

D gene,J gene,V gene,CDR3 protein,CDR3 DNA
NA,TRBJ2-5,TRBV4-3,CASSQEGGRETQYF,TGCGCCAGCAGCCAAGAAGGAGGGAGGGAGACCCAGTACTTC
NA,TRBJ2-1,TRBV15,CATSPDSPPQFF,TGTGCCACCAGCCCGGACAGCCCCCCCCAGTTCTTC
TRBD1,TRBJ1-2,TRBV2,CASSETGGPLYGYTF,TGTGCCAGCAGCGAAACAGGGGGCCCACTCTATGGCTACACCTTC
NA,TRBJ1-5,TRBV19,CASSIDTGRNQPQHF,TGTGCCAGTAGTATAGATACCGGTCGCAATCAGCCCCAGCATTTT
TRBD1,TRBJ2-2,TRBV5-1,CASSLDSGTALTGELFF,TGCGCCAGCAGCTTGGACTCCGGGACAGCCCTGACCGGGGAGCTGTTTTTT
TRBD1,TRBJ2-5,TRBV6-5,CASSYGTGALQETQYF,TGTGCCAGCAGCTACGGGACAGGGGCTTTGCAAGAGACCCAGTACTTC
NA,TRBJ2-7,TRBV4-2,CASSQLPVADNYEQYF,TGTGCCAGCAGCCAACTCCCTGTAGCGGACAACTACGAGCAGTACTTC
TRBD2,TRBJ2-1,TRBV19,CASSSMGTSGSVRNEQFF,TGTGCCAGTAGTTCGATGGGGACTAGCGGGAGTGTAAGGAATGAGCAGTTCTTC
TRBD1,TRBJ2-1,TRBV6-5,CASSDRDASYNEQFF,TGTGCCAGCAGCGACAGGGATGCCTCCTACAATGAGCAGTTCTTC
TRBD1,TRBJ1-1,TRBV27,CASSFTTGVANTEAFF,TGTGCCAGCAGTTTTACGACAGGGGTTGCGAACACTGAAGCTTTCTTT
NA,TRBJ1-4,TRBV7-9,CASSSQGFPNEKLFF,TGTGCCAGCAGCTCCCAGGGGTTTCCTAATGAAAAACTGTTTTTT
TRBD1,TRBJ1-5,TRBV2,CASQGQGNQPQHF,TGTGCCAGCCAGGGACAGGGGAATCAGCCCCAGCATTTT
TRBD1,TRBJ1-1,TRBV6-5,CASSNTGGIGEAFF,TGTGCCAGCAGTAATACAGGGGGCATCGGTGAAGCTTTCTTT
NA,TRBJ1-2,TRBV5-1,CASSPGGLNDYGYTF,TGCGCCAGCTCCCCGGGTGGCTTGAACGACTATGGCTACACCTTC
NA,TRBJ1-2,TRBV7-3,CASSQQGSGNYGYTF,TGTGCCAGCAGCCAGCAGGGTTCTGGTAACTATGGCTACACCTTC
NA,TRBJ1-6,TRBV27,CASSSGFSGTYNSPLHF,TGTGCCAGCAGTTCCGGATTTTCGGGGACCTATAATTCACCCCTCCACTTT
TRBD1,TRBJ2-7,TRBV2,CASRRGSGGIYEQYF,TGTGCCAGCAGGAGGGGGTCAGGGGGCATCTACGAGCAGTACTTC
TRBD1,TRBJ2-7,TRBV6-5,CASSYSSVQGAYEQYF,TGTGCCAGCAGTTATTCCTCGGTCCAGGGGGCATACGAGCAGTACTTC
NA,TRBJ1-1,TRBV30,CAWRTAGLNTEAFF,TGTGCCTGGAGAACGGCAGGACTAAACACTGAAGCTTTCTTT
NA,TRBJ2-5,TRBV4-2,CASSQDSQETQYF,TGTGCCAGCAGCCAAGACAGCCAAGAGACCCAGTACTTC
NA,TRBJ2-1,TRBV18,CASRRDSGYNEQFF,TGTGCCAGCCGCAGGGATTCGGGCTACAATGAGCAGTTCTTC
TRBD2,TRBJ2-7,TRBV5-1,CASSFGAGGNYEQYF,TGCGCCAGCAGCTTCGGTGCGGGAGGGAACTACGAGCAGTACTTC
TRBD1,TRBJ1-1,TRBV5-6,CASSLVGDRNTEAFF,TGTGCCAGCAGCTTGGTAGGGGACAGGAACACTGAAGCTTTCTTT
TRBD1,TRBJ1-2,TRBV10-3,CAISPGQGYVRDGYTF,TGTGCCATCAGTCCGGGACAGGGCTACGTTAGGGATGGCTACACCTTC
NA,TRBJ1-5,TRBV6-1,CASSEGGGVRGNQPQHF,TGTGCCAGCAGTGAAGGCGGGGGGGTAAGGGGCAATCAGCCCCAGCATTTT
NA,TRBJ2-1,TRBV28,CASSSPGGGTNEQFF,TGTGCCAGCAGTTCCCCCGGGGGAGGTACCAATGAGCAGTTCTTC
NA,TRBJ1-5,TRBV30,CAWSPDILYSNQPQHF,TGTGCCTGGAGTCCGGACATCTTGTATAGCAATCAGCCCCAGCATTTT
TRBD1,TRBJ1-3,TRBV6-5,CASSRTGGNTIYF,TGTGCCAGCAGCAGGACAGGCGGAAACACCATATATTTT
TRBD1,TRBJ1-4,TRBV7-9,CATGTGNEKLFF,TGTGCCACCGGGACAGGGAATGAAAAACTGTTTTTT
TRBD1,TRBJ1-4,TRBV9,CASSVSAGGIEKLFF,TGTGCCAGCAGCGTATCGGCAGGGGGAATTGAAAAACTGTTTTTT
NA,TRBJ2-7,TRBV7-9,CASSLNRVPYEQYF,TGTGCCAGCAGCCTAAACAGGGTTCCCTACGAGCAGTACTTC
TRBD2,TRBJ2-5,TRBV5-1,CASSLEASGMETQYF,TGCGCCAGCAGCTTGGAGGCTAGCGGAATGGAGACCCAGTACTTC
NA,TRBJ2-3,TRBV30,CAWSEPPRSMDTQYF,TGTGCCTGGAGTGAGCCCCCTAGAAGCATGGATACGCAGTATTTT
NA,TRBJ2-3,TRBV11-2,CASNTDSTSTDTQYF,TGTGCCAGCAACACCGACAGTACAAGCACAGATACGCAGTATTTT
NA,TRBJ1-5,TRBV19,CASSIAGKQPQHF,TGTGCCAGTAGTATTGCCGGGAAGCAGCCCCAGCATTTT
NA,TRBJ1-5,TRBV2,CASRPDTGSNQPQHF,TGTGCCAGCAGACCTGACACCGGTAGCAATCAGCCCCAGCATTTT
NA,TRBJ2-1,TRBV7-9,CASSLSGPYNEQFF,TGTGCCAGCAGCTTGAGCGGGCCCTACAATGAGCAGTTCTTC
TRBD2,TRBJ2-5,TRBV29-1,CSAASGRKETQYF,TGCAGCGCGGCTAGCGGACGAAAGGAGACCCAGTACTTC
NA,TRBJ1-5,TRBV7-9,CASSPGDGGNQPQHF,TGTGCCAGCAGCCCCGGTGATGGAGGCAATCAGCCCCAGCATTTT
TRBD1,TRBJ1-3,TRBV28,CASRLEGAGGNTIYF,TGTGCCAGCAGGTTGGAGGGGGCCGGAGGAAACACCATATATTTT
NA,TRBJ1-1,TRBV7-6,CASSIDRNTEAFF,TGTGCCAGCAGTATCGACAGAAACACTGAAGCTTTCTTT
TRBD1,TRBJ1-1,TRBV15,CATSRRGLDTEAFF,TGTGCCACCAGCAGGAGGGGGCTGGACACTGAAGCTTTCTTT
TRBD1,TRBJ1-1,TRBV5-4,CASSKQGAWNTEAFF,TGTGCCAGCAGTAAACAGGGGGCCTGGAACACTGAAGCTTTCTTT